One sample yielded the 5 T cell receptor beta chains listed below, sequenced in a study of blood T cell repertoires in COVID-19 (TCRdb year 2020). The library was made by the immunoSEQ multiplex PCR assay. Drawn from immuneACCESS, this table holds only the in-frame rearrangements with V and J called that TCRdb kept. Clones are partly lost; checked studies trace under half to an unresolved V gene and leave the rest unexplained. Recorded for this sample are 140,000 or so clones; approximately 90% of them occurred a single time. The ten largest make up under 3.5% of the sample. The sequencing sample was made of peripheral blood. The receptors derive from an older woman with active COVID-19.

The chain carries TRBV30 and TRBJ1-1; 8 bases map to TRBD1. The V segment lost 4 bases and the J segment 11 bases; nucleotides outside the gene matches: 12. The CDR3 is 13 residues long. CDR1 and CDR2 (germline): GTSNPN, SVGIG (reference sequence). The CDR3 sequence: CAWIGAGGLMAFF. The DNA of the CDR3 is TGTGCCTGGATTGGGGCAGGGGGCTTAATGGCTTTCTTT. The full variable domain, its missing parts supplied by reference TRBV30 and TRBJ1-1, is SQTIHQWPATLVQPVGSPLSLECTVEGTSNPNLYWYRQAAGRGLQLLFYSVGIGQISSEVPQNLSASRPQDRQFILSSKKLLLSDSGFYLCAWIGAGGLMAFFGQGTRLTVV.

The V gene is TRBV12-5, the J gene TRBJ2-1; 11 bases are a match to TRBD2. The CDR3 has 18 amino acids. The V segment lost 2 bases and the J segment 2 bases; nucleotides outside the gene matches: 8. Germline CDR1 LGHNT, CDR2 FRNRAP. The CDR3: CASGLTVGTSGTYNEQFF. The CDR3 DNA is TGTGCTAGTGGTTTGACAGTAGGGACTAGCGGTACCTACAATGAGCAGTTCTTC.

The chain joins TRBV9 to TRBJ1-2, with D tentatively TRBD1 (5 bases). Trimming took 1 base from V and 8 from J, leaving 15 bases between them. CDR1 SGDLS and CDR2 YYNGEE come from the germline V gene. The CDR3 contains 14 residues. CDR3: CASSVQRGLKGYTF. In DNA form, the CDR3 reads TGTGCCAGCAGCGTACAAAGGGGCCTAAAGGGCTACACCTTC.

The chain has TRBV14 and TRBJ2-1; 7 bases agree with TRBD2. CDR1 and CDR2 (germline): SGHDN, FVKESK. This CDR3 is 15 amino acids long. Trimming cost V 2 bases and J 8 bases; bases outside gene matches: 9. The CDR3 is CASSQIVGREYEQFF. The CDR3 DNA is TGTGCCAGCAGCCAAATAGTAGGGCGGGAGTATGAGCAGTTCTTC. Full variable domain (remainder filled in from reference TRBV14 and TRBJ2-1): EAGVTQFPSHSVIEKGQTVTLRCDPISGHDNLYWYRRVMGKEIKFLLHFVKESKQDESGMPNNRFLAERTGGTYSTLKVQPAELEDSGVYFCASSQIVGREYEQFFGPGTRLTVL.

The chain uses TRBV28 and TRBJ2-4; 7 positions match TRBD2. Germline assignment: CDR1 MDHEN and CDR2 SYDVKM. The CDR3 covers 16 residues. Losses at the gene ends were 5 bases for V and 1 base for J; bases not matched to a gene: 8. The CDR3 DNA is TGTGCCAGCAGTGTAACCGGGACTACGGCCAAAAACATTCAGTACTTC. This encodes CASSVTGTTAKNIQYF.